What follows is one T cell receptor beta chain and its context. Which antigen it targets is not known. No much larger clonotype is one base removed from it; base qualities were not supplied. The donors were under 40 Caucasian individuals from Russia, aged 6 to 90 years, who were systemically healthy. Each donor gave approximately 10 milliliters of peripheral blood, collected into EDTA-treated Vacutainer tubes. PBMCs were isolated by Ficoll-Paque density-gradient centrifugation, with at least 6 million obtained per sample. Total RNA, at least 5 micrograms per sample, was extracted from PBMCs with Trizol reagent. For every donor, flow cytometry on a PBMC aliquot measured the percentage of naive CD45RAhigh/CD27high T cells. The CDR3 measures 15 amino acids from cysteine to phenylalanine. Just CDR3 DNA is preserved here, 45 bases in frame from base 1. Ends trimmed: V by 6 bases, J by 8 bases; bases unmatched to a gene: 8.

The sample comes from a study of blood T cells in healthy people across ages (dated by TCRdb to about 2015). The study in broad terms: In model experiments, template switching captured about one uniquely barcoded TCR beta cDNA molecule for every two T cells. The study measured age-related changes in TCR beta repertoire diversity using deep sequencing normalized with unique cDNA molecular identifiers. Donors were grouped into four age groups: young (average approximately 15 years), middle-aged (roughly 37), aged (around 56) and long-lived (about 90). To avoid experimental bias, donors of different ages were spread randomly across the sequencing lanes. Using the same blood draw, the study looked at two additional independent replicas of 1 million unique cDNA reads for two donors, one aged 18 to 30 and the other aged 80 or older. What the authors observed across the whole study: There was a strong correlation between observed TCR beta diversity and the percentage of naive T cells measured by flow cytometry. Because donor CMV infection status was unknown, age-related changes in expanded clonotypes were potentially confounded. Total diversity estimates from one million sequenced T cells were considered lower bounds and underestimates. Compared with the aged group, more naive CD4+ T cells, fewer expanded clones and increased TCR diversity were shown by the long-lived group, suggesting age selection. Bulk unsorted PBMC profiling prevented conclusive comparison of naive and antigen-experienced compartments. Observed TCR beta diversity per million T cells fell roughly linearly with age, and a significant reduction was already apparent by age about 43.

Library preparation employed 5' RACE. TCRdb shows the sequencer as Illumina HiSeq 2500. A second about 7 to 11 cycle PCR used a sample-barcoded 5' primer and a J-beta primer mix. Each TCR beta cDNA molecule received a unique molecular identifier from a template-switch 5' adaptor carrying 12 random nucleotides. Each sample yielded at least 3 million CDR3-containing paired-end reads. First-strand cDNA was synthesized from all RNA with the Mint cDNA synthesis kit, primed by a TRBC-specific oligonucleotide. Following uracil-DNA glycosylase treatment, all cDNA underwent a first 18-cycle PCR with the universal primers M1SS and BC2_uni_R. Per the original workflow: For normalization, 1 million high-quality reads, each with a distinct molecular identifier, were randomly selected from each sample. Reads sharing molecular identifiers were discarded rather than binned into consensus sequences. MiTCR, set to a Q25 quality threshold and the strictest error-elimination algorithm, was used for CDR3 identification, clonotype clustering and error correction. A nonparametric unseen species model with Euler transformation was used to estimate a lower bound on total TCR beta diversity. TCRdb reworked the public reads: Q25 trimming with fastp, MiXCR clone assembly, productive beta chains retained. For every CDR3 protein sequence, its rows merge into one entry that carries the most common genes and DNA. These V and J calls rely on TCRdb rather than the paper's analysis. For this sample there are about 1.7 million distinct CDR3 sequences; under 30% appear just once. 7.7% of the sample comes from the top ten.

Sequenced: blood. The source is a woman aged 25 to 39 in good health. The V and J segments used are TRBV12-3 or TRBV12-4 and TRBJ2-1; the central 12 bases match TRBD2. The CDR3 protein sequence reads: CASSRPSGGDDEQFF. The sequence in DNA is TGTGCCAGCAGCCGGCCTAGCGGGGGGGATGATGAGCAGTTCTTC.